The TCR beta chain under discussion was sequenced for a study of control samples from healthy donors and cancer patients. Sequencing used immunoSEQ multiplex PCR; TCRdb keeps in-frame clones, though not all of them. The data hold around 200,000 clones, with approximately 92% observed a single time. Trimming at V came to 2 bases and at J to 8 bases, leaving 9 bases not matched to a gene. CDR1 and CDR2 (germline): MNHEY, SVGAGI. CDR3 length equals 16 residues. Source material: blood. This rearrangement joins TRBV6-5 to TRBJ1-4, with 9 bases that match TRBD1. The clonotype originates from a man between 18 and 35 years old in good health. CDR3 in DNA: TGTGCCAGCAGTTACCTTACCGGGACAGGGAAGGAAAAACTGTTTTTT. Translating gives CASSYLTGTGKEKLFF.